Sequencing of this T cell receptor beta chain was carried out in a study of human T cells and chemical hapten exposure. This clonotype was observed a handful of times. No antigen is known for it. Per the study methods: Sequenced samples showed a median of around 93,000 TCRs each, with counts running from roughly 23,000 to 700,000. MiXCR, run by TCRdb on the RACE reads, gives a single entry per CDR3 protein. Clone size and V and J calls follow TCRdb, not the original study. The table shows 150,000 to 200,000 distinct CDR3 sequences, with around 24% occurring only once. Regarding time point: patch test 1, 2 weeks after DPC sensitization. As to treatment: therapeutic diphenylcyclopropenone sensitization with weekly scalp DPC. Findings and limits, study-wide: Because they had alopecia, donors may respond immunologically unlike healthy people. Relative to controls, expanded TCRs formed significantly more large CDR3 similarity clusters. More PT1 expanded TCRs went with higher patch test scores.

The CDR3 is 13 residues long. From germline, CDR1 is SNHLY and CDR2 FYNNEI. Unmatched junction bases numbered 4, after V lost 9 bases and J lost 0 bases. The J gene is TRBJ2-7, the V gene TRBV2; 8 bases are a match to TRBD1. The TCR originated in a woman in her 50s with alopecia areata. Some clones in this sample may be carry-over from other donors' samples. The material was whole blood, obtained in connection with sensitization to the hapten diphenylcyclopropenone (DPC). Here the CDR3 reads CARGQGLSYEQYF. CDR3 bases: TGTGCCAGAGGACAGGGCCTCTCCTACGAGCAGTACTTC. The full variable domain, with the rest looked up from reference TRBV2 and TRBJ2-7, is EPEVTQTPSHQVTQMGQEVILRCVPISNHLYFYWYRQILGQKVEFLVSFYNNEISEKSEIFDDQFSVERPDGSNFTLKIRSTKLEDSAMYFCARGQGLSYEQYFGPGTRLTVT.